A single TCR beta chain is shown here with its context. The record originates from a study of blood T cell repertoires in COVID-19. For the study at large: Sites in the United States, Italy and Spain provided acute and convalescent COVID-19 samples. T cells, B-cell-depleted T cells, or PBMCs supplied cDNA or gDNA.

CDR1 and CDR2 (germline): GTSNPN, SVGIG (reference sequence). V shed 1 base and J shed 5 bases, with 18 bases lying between them. CDR3 length: 15 amino acids. Per the original methods: Reference gene primer amplification yielded estimated nucleated cell counts. The assay was immunoSEQ multiplex PCR, and TCRdb's table has in-frame clones only and misses some. V and J calls and clone size are those listed in that table; D and trimming were worked out from the DNA. The sample consists of about half a million clones, around 85% of them appearing once. Material: peripheral blood. This TCR came from a human donor in a cohort sampled during active COVID-19. The chain links TRBV30 to TRBJ2-7, with D perhaps TRBD1 (6 bases). The CDR3 DNA sequence: TGTGCCTGGAGTGATCGCAGGGGCCCTGGGGACGAGCAGTACTTC. Protein: CAWSDRRGPGDEQYF.